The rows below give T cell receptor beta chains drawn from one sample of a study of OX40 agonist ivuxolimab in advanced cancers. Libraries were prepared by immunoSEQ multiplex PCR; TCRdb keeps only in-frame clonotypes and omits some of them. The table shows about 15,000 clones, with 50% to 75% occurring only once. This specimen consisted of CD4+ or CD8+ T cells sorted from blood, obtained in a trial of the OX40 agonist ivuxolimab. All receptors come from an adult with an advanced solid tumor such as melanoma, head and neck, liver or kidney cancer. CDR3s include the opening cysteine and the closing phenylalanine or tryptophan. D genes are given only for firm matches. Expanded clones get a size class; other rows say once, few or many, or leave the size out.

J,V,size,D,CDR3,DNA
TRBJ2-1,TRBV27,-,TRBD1,CASSLNPGQGYNEQFF,TGTGCCAGCAGTTTAAATCCGGGACAGGGGTACAATGAGCAGTTCTTC
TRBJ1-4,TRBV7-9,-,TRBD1,CASSLTGGRKEKLFF,TGTGCCAGCAGCTTGACAGGGGGCCGTAAGGAAAAACTGTTTTTT
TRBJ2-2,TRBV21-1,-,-,CASTPTSGGSNTGELFF,TGTGCCAGCACCCCGACTAGCGGGGGGTCGAACACCGGGGAGCTGTTTTTT
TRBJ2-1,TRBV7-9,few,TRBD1,CASSSDNPGQGRESEQFF,TGTGCCAGCAGCTCGGATAACCCGGGACAGGGAAGAGAGAGTGAGCAGTTCTTC
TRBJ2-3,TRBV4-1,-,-,CASSQLAGSGARDRATDTQYF,TGCGCCAGCAGCCAATTAGCTGGTAGCGGGGCTAGGGACAGGGCCACAGATACGCAGTATTTT
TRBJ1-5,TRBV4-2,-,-,CASSQEADTLGQPQHF,TGTGCCAGCAGCCAAGAAGCGGACACACTAGGGCAGCCCCAGCATTTT
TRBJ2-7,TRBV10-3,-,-,CAISEPRADYEQYF,TGTGCCATCAGTGAGCCCAGGGCAGACTACGAGCAGTACTTC
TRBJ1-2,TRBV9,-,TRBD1,CASSVALGQGYYGYTF,TGTGCCAGCAGCGTAGCTTTGGGACAGGGGTACTATGGCTACACCTTC
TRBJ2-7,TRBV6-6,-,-,CASSLDSPGSYEQYF,TGTGCCAGCAGTTTGGACAGCCCAGGATCCTACGAGCAGTACTTC
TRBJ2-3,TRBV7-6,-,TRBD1,CASSFRDRSTDTQYF,TGTGCCAGCAGCTTTAGGGACAGGAGCACAGATACGCAGTATTTT
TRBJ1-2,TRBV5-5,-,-,CASSFYDGNYGYTF,TGTGCCAGCAGCTTTTATGACGGAAACTATGGCTACACCTTC
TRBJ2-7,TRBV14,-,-,CASSQALGGYEQYF,TGTGCCAGCAGCCAAGCCCTAGGAGGTTACGAGCAGTACTTC
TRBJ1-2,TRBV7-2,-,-,CASSLLQGDYGYTF,TGTGCCAGCAGCTTACTTCAGGGTGACTATGGCTACACCTTC
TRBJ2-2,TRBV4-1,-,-,CASSQLSSGELFF,TGCGCCAGCAGCCAGTTGTCGTCCGGGGAGCTGTTTTTT
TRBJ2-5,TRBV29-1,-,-,CSVEGGGHHGTQYF,TGCAGCGTTGAAGGGGGGGGACACCATGGGACCCAGTACTTC
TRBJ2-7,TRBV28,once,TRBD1,CASRSLSWDSRDEQYF,TGTGCCAGCCGAAGCCTATCGTGGGACAGTAGGGACGAGCAGTACTTC
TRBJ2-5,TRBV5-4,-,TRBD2,CASSMSGGGRETQYF,TGTGCCAGCAGCATGAGCGGGGGGGGTCGGGAGACCCAGTACTTC
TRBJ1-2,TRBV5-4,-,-,CASSLGGPRGYTF,TGTGCCAGCAGCTTGGGCGGACCCCGTGGCTACACCTTC
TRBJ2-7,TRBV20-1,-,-,CSAGEFYEQYF,TGCAGTGCTGGGGAGTTCTACGAGCAGTACTTC
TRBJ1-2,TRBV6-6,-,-,CASSYVDGFGYTF,TGTGCCAGCAGTTACGTCGATGGGTTTGGCTACACCTTC
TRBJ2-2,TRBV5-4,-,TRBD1,CASSLGQGGTGELFF,TGTGCCAGCAGCTTGGGACAGGGTGGGACCGGGGAGCTGTTTTTT
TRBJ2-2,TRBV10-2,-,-,CASSSTSNTGELFF,-
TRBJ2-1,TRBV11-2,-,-,CASSLGGAVIEQFF,TGTGCCAGCAGCTTGGGGGGGGCGGTTATTGAGCAGTTCTTC
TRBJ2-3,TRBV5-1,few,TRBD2,CASSLEGLAGGLDTQYF,TGCGCCAGCAGCTTGGAGGGACTAGCGGGGGGCCTAGATACGCAGTATTTT
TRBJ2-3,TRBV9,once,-,CASSPPTGLRTDTQYF,TGTGCCAGCAGCCCCCCTACGGGTCTCCGCACAGATACGCAGTATTTT
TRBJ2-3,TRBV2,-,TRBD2,CASSEGRTSSTDTQYF,TGTGCCAGCAGTGAAGGCAGGACTAGCTCTACAGATACGCAGTATTTT
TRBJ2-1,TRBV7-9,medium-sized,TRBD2,CASSLGRGTNEQFF,TGTGCCAGCAGCTTAGGGCGGGGGACCAATGAGCAGTTCTTC
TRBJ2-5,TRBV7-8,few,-,CASSLGSWLQETQYF,TGTGCCAGCAGCTTAGGCTCTTGGCTCCAAGAGACCCAGTACTTC
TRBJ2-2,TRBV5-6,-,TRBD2,CASSLDGSGVWELFF,TGTGCCAGCAGCTTGGATGGTAGCGGGGTATGGGAGCTGTTTTTT
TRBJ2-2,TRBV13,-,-,CASSLDVEMTGELFF,TGTGCCAGCAGCTTAGATGTGGAGATGACCGGGGAGCTGTTTTTT
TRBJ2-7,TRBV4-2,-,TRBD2,CASSHRAGGGYEQYF,TGTGCCAGCAGCCACAGAGCGGGGGGTGGGTACGAGCAGTACTTC